What follows are 15 T cell receptor beta chains derived from one specimen sequenced in a study of OX40 agonist ivuxolimab in advanced cancers. The method was the immunoSEQ multiplex PCR assay. The source is immuneACCESS, and TCRdb retained only in-frame sequences with V and J called. Part of the clones is not carried over; for the studies checked, unresolved V genes explain less than half of this, and the remainder is unexplained. Counted in this sample were more than 80,000 clones; 90% of them appeared once. More than 0.4% of the sample lies in the top ten. The specimen was CD4+ or CD8+ T cells sorted from blood, collected in a trial of the OX40 agonist ivuxolimab. These TCRs come from an adult with an advanced solid tumor such as melanoma, head and neck, liver or kidney cancer.

This sequence joins TRBV9 and TRBJ2-7, with D possibly being TRBD1 (5 bases). Trimming stripped 4 bases from V and 7 bases from J, with 18 bases between. In germline, CDR1 is SGDLS, CDR2 YYNGEE. The CDR3 spans 14 residues. CDR3 residues: CASSPSQVFGEQYF. CDR3 coding DNA: TGTGCCAGCAGCCCCTCACAGGTCTTTGGGGAGCAGTACTTC. The full variable domain, its missing parts supplied by reference TRBV9 and TRBJ2-7, is DSGVTQTPKHLITATGQRVTLRCSPRSGDLSVYWYQQSLDQGLQFLIQYYNGEERAKGNILERFSAQQFPDLHSELNLSSLELGDSALYFCASSPSQVFGEQYFGPGTRLTVT.

This chain joins TRBV19 and TRBJ2-1; 8 bases line up with TRBD1. The CDR3 has 14 amino acids. The V and J ends lost 4 bases and 6 bases, in that order; junction bases with no gene match: 5. The V gene's germline CDR1 is LNHDA and CDR2 SQIVND (reference sequence). The DNA for the CDR3 is TGTGCCAGTAGTAATCAAGGACAGGGCAATGAGCAGTTCTTC. Amino acid sequence: CASSNQGQGNEQFF.

The J gene is TRBJ2-5, the V gene TRBV18; D gene ambiguous. Trimming pared 8 bases from V and 4 bases from J, leaving 8 bases between. The length of the CDR3 is 11 residues. In germline, CDR1 is KGHSH, CDR2 LQKENI. In DNA, the CDR3 is TGTGCCAGCCTCGGCGGAGAGACCCAGTACTTC. As protein: CASLGGETQYF.

The V call is TRBV18, the J call TRBJ1-5; D unclear. The germline V gene encodes CDR1 KGHSH and CDR2 LQKENI. V was pared by 1 base and J by 6 bases, with 10 bases between. The CDR3 has 14 residues. The CDR3 sequence: CASSPRDLAQPQHF. The CDR3 bases are TGTGCCAGCTCACCACGGGATCTCGCTCAGCCCCAGCATTTT. The complete variable domain, with remaining parts taken from reference TRBV18 and TRBJ1-5, reads NAGVMQNPRHLVRRRGQEARLRCSPMKGHSHVYWYRQLPEEGLKFMVYLQKENIIDESGMPKERFSAEFPKEGPSILRIQQVVRGDSAAYFCASSPRDLAQPQHFGDGTRLSIL.

The table lists this clone with a few counts. The chain has TRBV9 and TRBJ2-3; the match to TRBD2 covers 7 bases. V was clipped by 0 bases and J by 4 bases; unmatched bases: 11. The CDR3 is 17 residues long. From germline, CDR1 is SGDLS and CDR2 YYNGEE. The CDR3: CASSVVGSGFRADTQYF. CDR3 nucleotide sequence: TGTGCCAGCAGCGTAGTGGGTAGCGGGTTTCGCGCAGATACGCAGTATTTT.

This chain links TRBV19 with TRBJ1-2; D gene ambiguous. The germline CDR1 and CDR2 sequences are LNHDA and SQIVND (reference sequence). V lost 7 bases and J lost 4, with 13 bases in between. The CDR3 is made up of 13 amino acids. The CDR3 loop is CASNPGSPYGYTF. The CDR3 coding sequence is TGTGCCAGTAACCCGGGCAGTCCCTATGGCTACACCTTC.

The chain recombines TRBV6-1 with TRBJ1-2; D unclear. The CDR3 totals 14 residues. The V end lost 5 bases, the J end lost 2 bases, and 12 bases lay between the germline ends. Per the germline V gene, CDR1 is MNHNS and CDR2 is SASEGT. The CDR3 DNA sequence: TGTGCCAGCAGTCCCGGGCCTGGGAACTATGGCTACACCTTC. Its protein product is CASSPGPGNYGYTF.

The rearrangement uses TRBV5-1 and TRBJ2-7; D gene uncertain. Germline loops: CDR1 SGHRS, CDR2 YFSETQ. The V end lost 0 bases, the J end lost 5 bases, and 12 bases lay between the germline ends. The CDR3 is 14 residues long. The chain's CDR3 is CASSLGTLPNEQYF. The DNA of the CDR3 is TGCGCCAGCAGCTTGGGGACCCTTCCTAACGAGCAGTACTTC.

J is TRBJ1-2 and V is TRBV2; D gene unclear. V lost 0 bases to trimming and J lost 4 bases, with 6 bases between them. This CDR3 is 13 amino acids long. CDR1 and CDR2 (germline): SNHLY, FYNNEI. The CDR3 DNA is TGTGCCAGCAGTGAAGCGTCGCCCTATGGCTACACCTTC. Amino acid sequence: CASSEASPYGYTF.

V gene TRBV30 combines with J gene TRBJ2-3; 8 bases match TRBD1. The CDR3 has 16 residues. V shed 4 bases and J 3 bases; nucleotides not matched to a gene: 12. Germline V gene data show CDR1 as GTSNPN and CDR2 as SVGIG (reference sequence). The CDR3 reads CAWTDRDRIDTDTQYF. CDR3 nucleotides: TGTGCCTGGACGGACCGGGACAGGATAGATACAGATACGCAGTATTTT.

The V call is TRBV27, the J call TRBJ2-3; no firm D call. V lost 5 bases and J lost 8, with 14 bases in between. CDR1 MNHEY and CDR2 SMNVEV come from the germline V gene (reference sequence). CDR3 length: 13 residues. The CDR3 sequence: CASSSPVSGTQYF. The CDR3 DNA follows: TGTGCCAGCAGTAGCCCTGTCTCAGGTACGCAGTATTTT.

This sequence joins TRBV5-1 and TRBJ2-2; 8 bases fit TRBD2. Germline CDR1 SGHRS, CDR2 YFSETQ. V gave up 3 bases and J gave up 1 base; unmatched junction bases: 2. The length of the CDR3 is 15 residues. DNA of the CDR3: TGCGCCAGCAGCTATAGCGGGGAGAACACCGGGGAGCTGTTTTTT. This encodes CASSYSGENTGELFF.

This rearrangement joins TRBV7-2 to TRBJ2-6; D is possibly TRBD2 (5 bases). V lost 2 bases, J lost 0 bases, and 8 bases lay in between. This CDR3 comprises 16 residues. Germline V gene sequence: CDR1 SGHTA, CDR2 FQGNSA. CDR3 sequence (DNA): TGTGCCAGCAGCTTAAGCCGGGACTCTGGGGCCAACGTCCTGACTTTC. Residues: CASSLSRDSGANVLTF. Supplemented by reference TRBV7-2 and TRBJ2-6, the full variable domain reads GAGVSQSPSNKVTEKGKDVELRCDPISGHTALYWYRQSLGQGLEFLIYFQGNSAPDKSGLPSDRFSAERTGGSVSTLTIQRTQQEDSAVYLCASSLSRDSGANVLTFGAGSRLTVL.

This clone has a single count. The rearrangement links TRBV18 to TRBJ1-1; D ambiguous. The CDR3 extends over 14 amino acids. Germline CDR1 KGHSH, CDR2 LQKENI. Trimming shortened V by 0 bases and J by 9 bases, and 14 bases separated the two germline ends. CDR3 loop: CASSPPDLQLKAFF. As DNA, the CDR3 is TGTGCCAGCTCACCACCGGACTTGCAGCTCAAAGCTTTCTTT.

The V gene is TRBV6-5, the J gene TRBJ2-1; 7 bases match TRBD1. V lost 6 bases to trimming and J lost 10 bases; unmatched junction nucleotides: 9. The CDR3 totals 13 residues. The germline CDR1 and CDR2 sequences are MNHEY and SVGAGI. The CDR3 is CASRKDRLGEQFF. Written as DNA, the CDR3 is TGTGCCAGCAGGAAGGACAGGCTCGGGGAGCAGTTCTTC.